Here is one T cell receptor beta chain with its context. Its recognized antigen is unknown. Per-nucleotide qualities are absent, and no much larger clonotype sits a single base away. This entry is derived from a study of blood T cell repertoires in COVID-19 (dated by TCRdb to 2018 to 2021). About the investigation overall: The collaborator samples originated in the United States, Italy and Spain and spanned the acute and convalescent phases of COVID-19. The material from the prospective study consisted of cDNA or gDNA derived from T cells, B-cell-depleted T cells, or PBMCs. Subjects who had been exposed to COVID-19, were actively infected with it, or had recovered from it provided the deeply sampled blood TCRbeta repertoires that made up the dataset. A freely available public database, intended as a resource for researchers studying the immune response to SARS-CoV-2, is where the repertoires were released. Samples were obtained from the ongoing ImmuneRACE study (first 160 participants) and from over 1,000 subjects provided by 6 global collaborators. The sample metadata nearly always contained a de-identified subject ID, COVID-19 status, age in years and sex. Where available, HLA class I and class II types were obtained from metadata supplied by the sample provider rather than from assay-based typing. Study-wide conclusions, independent of this receptor: How much clinical and demographic metadata was included differed by source and by participant, and the metadata was provided uncurated.

The immunoSEQ Assay, a bias-controlled multiplex PCR, was used to amplify TCRbeta CDR3 regions from genomic DNA. From the authors' description of their analysis: Within the assay, amplification of reference gene primers was used to estimate how many nucleated cells each sample contained. To quantify the absolute abundance of each unique TCRbeta CDR3 rearrangement, sequence reads were collapsed and filtered. For each sample, productive Simpson clonality was calculated by taking the square root of Simpson's diversity index across productive rearrangements. TCRdb mirrors the immuneACCESS table, restricted to in-frame sequences. Some clones are absent from its copies; in checked studies, under half trace to an unresolved V gene, and the reason for the others is unknown. The DNA was the basis for D and trimming; V, J and clone size are from that table. The sample yields 63,000 or so clones; 70% to 85% were counted once. The leading ten clones occupy over 40% of the sample.

Looking up the germline V gene (reference sequence) yields CDR1 SGHNT and CDR2 YYREEE. The CDR3 contains 16 residues, cysteine and phenylalanine counted. Just the 48-base CDR3 DNA is kept, in frame starting at base 1. Trimmed from V: 4 bases; trimmed from J: 4 bases; junction bases lacking a gene match: 14. Collaborating institutions collected whole blood in K2EDTA tubes following their own protocols. Collaborator samples were shipped for TCRbeta analysis as frozen whole blood, isolated PBMCs, or DNA extracted from either sample type. The rearranged segments are TRBV5-4 and TRBJ2-7; 7 bases in the junction line up with TRBD1. The specimen was peripheral blood. The source is a human donor in a cohort sampled during active COVID-19. Read as DNA, the sequence is TGTGCCAGCAGCCCCGACAGGGTTGGGTTCACGTACGAGCAGTACTTC. Protein translation: CASSPDRVGFTYEQYF.